Presented here are 15 T cell receptor beta chains from one specimen sequenced in a study of Ad26.COV2.S vaccination and SARS-CoV-2 variants. TCRdb keeps only in-frame clones here, not all; method: immunoSEQ multiplex PCR. The sample has around 500,000 clones, about nine tenths seen once; the top ten hold 1.7%. The treatment: some 20 received Ad26.COV2.S at low or high dose, single or two shots; roughly 5 received placebo; per-sample allocation not given. Specimens were obtained on day 63 following the first vaccine or placebo injection. Sequencing used peripheral blood, obtained in a trial of Ad26.COV2.S vaccine versus placebo. These receptors originate from a person aged 18-65 years who received the Ad26.COV2.S COVID-19 vaccine or a placebo.

The chain has TRBV5-4 and TRBJ1-1, with D perhaps TRBD1 (6 bases). This CDR3 spans 15 amino acids. Trimming shortened V by 1 base and J by 5 bases, and 15 bases separated the two germline ends. CDR1 is SGHNT, CDR2 YYREEE, per germline (reference sequence). CDR3 region: CASSLSGVLETEAFF. For the CDR3, the DNA is TGTGCCAGCAGCTTGTCAGGGGTATTAGAGACTGAAGCTTTCTTT.

The chain carries TRBV28 and TRBJ1-1; 7 bases are shared with TRBD1. Looked up from germline, CDR1 is MDHEN and CDR2 is SYDVKM. V lost 6 bases and J lost 3; bases outside the gene matches: 13. This CDR3 is 16 amino acids long. The CDR3 nucleotides read TGTGCCAGCAGCCTACAGGGGTTGGCATTGGACACTGAAGCTTTCTTT. It yields the protein CASSLQGLALDTEAFF.

The chain employs TRBV5-4 and TRBJ2-2, with TRBD2 identical over 10 bases. Looked up from germline, CDR1 is SGHNT and CDR2 is YYREEE (reference sequence). The CDR3 has 16 amino acids. V shed 0 bases, J shed 4 bases, and the junction held 3 bases outside the gene matches. In DNA, the CDR3 is TGTGCCAGCAGCTTGGAAGCGGGAGGGTTCACCGGGGAGCTGTTTTTT. Translation: CASSLEAGGFTGELFF.

The DNA for the CDR3 is TGTGCCAGCAGTTTTGGGACAGGGATTAACTATGGCTACACCTTC. This translates into CASSFGTGINYGYTF. This chain joins TRBV6-5 and TRBJ1-2; 9 nucleotides match TRBD1. Per germline, CDR1 MNHEY and CDR2 SVGAGI. The CDR3 has 15 amino acids. The junction had 4 bases not matched to a gene; V was cut back by 4 bases and J by 1 base.

The chain combines TRBV9 with TRBJ2-7; 12 nucleotides line up with TRBD2. The CDR3 totals 17 residues. Losses at the gene ends were 4 bases for V and 4 bases for J; bases not matched to a gene: 12. Germline loops: CDR1 SGDLS, CDR2 YYNGEE. In DNA, the CDR3 is TGTGCCAGCAGCCCCTCGCCTCGACTAGCGGGAGCTTACGAGCAGTACTTC. Amino acid sequence: CASSPSPRLAGAYEQYF. The full variable domain, completed using reference TRBV9 and TRBJ2-7, is DSGVTQTPKHLITATGQRVTLRCSPRSGDLSVYWYQQSLDQGLQFLIQYYNGEERAKGNILERFSAQQFPDLHSELNLSSLELGDSALYFCASSPSPRLAGAYEQYFGPGTRLTVT.

The chain uses TRBV11-2 and TRBJ1-2; the match to TRBD1 covers 8 bases. The CDR3 spans 15 residues. Germline assignment: CDR1 SGHAT and CDR2 FQNNGV. V lost 5 bases, J lost 4 bases, and 9 bases stayed unmatched. Written as DNA, the CDR3 is TGTGCCAGCAGCGGTAGGACAGGGACCCTCTATGGCTACACCTTC. Residues: CASSGRTGTLYGYTF.

Comment on this clone: The sample holds other DNA sequences that translate to the same CDR3. The rearrangement joins TRBV30 to TRBJ2-1; the match to TRBD1 covers 8 bases. The V gene's germline CDR1 is GTSNPN and CDR2 SVGIG (reference sequence). With V trimmed by 1 base and J by 8 bases, 4 bases remained unmatched. CDR3 length: 13 residues. This chain's CDR3 is CAWSADRGDEQFF. CDR3 nucleotides: TGTGCCTGGAGTGCAGACAGGGGTGATGAGCAGTTCTTC.

The V and J genes are TRBV28 and TRBJ1-1; D gene ambiguous. This CDR3 is 12 amino acids long. V shed 1 base and J shed 6 bases, with 6 bases lying between them. Germline CDR1 reads MDHEN; CDR2 reads SYDVKM. The CDR3 DNA reads as TGTGCCAGCAGTTTATTGGGCGCTGAAGCTTTCTTT. It specifies CASSLLGAEAFF.

The chain carries TRBV6-5 and TRBJ1-2; 10 bases are shared with TRBD1. The germline V gene has CDR1 MNHEY and CDR2 SVGAGI. This CDR3 has 15 amino acids. V lost 6 bases, J lost 4 bases, and 8 bases stayed unmatched. The CDR3 sequence is CASSRDRGAFYGYTF. The CDR3 DNA sequence: TGTGCCAGCAGCCGGGACAGGGGCGCCTTCTATGGCTACACCTTC.

The chain's CDR3 is CASRRPFGLAGGPSEQETQYF. CDR3 bases: TGTGCCAGCAGACGCCCCTTTGGGCTAGCGGGAGGGCCAAGTGAACAAGAGACCCAGTACTTC. The rearrangement links TRBV2 to TRBJ2-5; TRBD2 aligns across 12 bases. This CDR3 spans 21 amino acids. Germline assignment: CDR1 SNHLY and CDR2 FYNNEI. V dropped 6 bases and J dropped 2; count of bases not matched to a gene: 22.

J is TRBJ2-1 and V is TRBV2; 12 bases match TRBD2. In germline, CDR1 is SNHLY, CDR2 FYNNEI. Losses at the gene ends were 8 bases for V and 9 bases for J; bases not matched to a gene: 5. The CDR3 runs 13 residues. The CDR3 DNA sequence: TGTGCCAGCGTTAGACTAGCGGGAGCTGAGCAGTTCTTC. Its translation is CASVRLAGAEQFF.

The chain is built from TRBV5-6 and TRBJ2-1; no definite D call. V lost 4 bases and J lost 9, with 8 bases in between. Germline CDR1 is SGHDT and CDR2 is YYEEEE. The CDR3 has 11 amino acids. The CDR3 coding sequence is TGTGCCAGCAGCGTCTATCTTGAGCAGTTCTTC. This sequence encodes CASSVYLEQFF.

V and J are TRBV5-1 and TRBJ2-1; D tentatively fits TRBD1 or TRBD2 (7 bases each). V lost 4 bases and J 3 bases, leaving 17 bases between the germline ends. The germline V gene encodes CDR1 SGHRS and CDR2 YFSETQ. The CDR3 length is 16 residues. CDR3 coding DNA: TGCGCCAGCAGCGTGACAGGGAGGGCCGGCTACAATGAGCAGTTCTTC. This translates into CASSVTGRAGYNEQFF. Combining the CDR3 with reference TRBV5-1 and TRBJ2-1 gives the whole variable domain KAGVTQTPRYLIKTRGQQVTLSCSPISGHRSVSWYQQTPGQGLQFLFEYFSETQRNKGNFPGRFSGRQFSNSRSEMNVSTLELGDSALYLCASSVTGRAGYNEQFFGPGTRLTVL.

A remark on this clone: The same CDR3 arises from other DNA sequences in this sample as well. This chain joins TRBV3-1 (or the pseudogene TRBV3-2) and TRBJ2-2, with a weak D call TRBD2 (6 bases). CDR3 length equals 14 residues. Trimming removed 3 bases at V and 5 bases at J, with 10 bases between. CDR1 is LGHDT, CDR2 YNNKEL, per germline (reference sequence). This chain's CDR3 is CASSQEGGTGELFF. The CDR3 nucleotides are TGTGCCAGCAGCCAGGAGGGAGGAACCGGGGAGCTGTTTTTT.

The CDR3 bases are TGTGCCAGCAGCGTGGGACAGGCTGGGGAGACCCAGTACTTC. It yields the protein CASSVGQAGETQYF. The chain has TRBV9 and TRBJ2-5, with TRBD1 identical over 8 bases. The V and J ends lost 2 bases and 5 bases, in that order; junction bases with no gene match: 5. Germline V gives CDR1 SGDLS, CDR2 YYNGEE. The CDR3 is made up of 14 amino acids. The entire variable domain, with the rest obtained from reference TRBV9 and TRBJ2-5, is as follows: DSGVTQTPKHLITATGQRVTLRCSPRSGDLSVYWYQQSLDQGLQFLIQYYNGEERAKGNILERFSAQQFPDLHSELNLSSLELGDSALYFCASSVGQAGETQYFGPGTRLLVL.